This entry concerns a single T cell receptor (beta chain). The data belong to a study of blood T cell repertoires in COVID-19. Turning to the study itself: COVID-19 samples collected from the United States, Italy and Spain covered acute and convalescent phases. From T cells, B-cell-depleted T cells, or PBMCs came the material, which was cDNA or gDNA.

The CDR3 length is 15 residues. Unmatched junction bases numbered 9, after V lost 5 bases and J lost 5 bases. CDR1 and CDR2 from the germline V gene are LNHDA and SQIVND (reference sequence). As originally analysed: Reference gene primer amplification gave nucleated cell count estimates. The repertoire was sequenced with immunoSEQ multiplex PCR; TCRdb's copy has only in-frame clones and lacks some. Clone size and V and J calls were adopted from that table, with D and trimming inferred from the DNA. The table lists roughly 200,000 clones, roughly 81% of them singletons, with roughly 9.6% in the top ten. Patients at the Seattle site were enrolled during active infection and followed longitudinally.

This TCR was recovered from a middle-aged woman with COVID-19, enrolled during active disease. Material for sequencing was peripheral blood. The chain links TRBV19 to TRBJ2-5; TRBD2 agrees at 9 bases. CDR3 nucleotides: TGTGCCAGTAGTCCATACGGGACTAGCAGCGAGACCCAGTACTTC. Translating it yields CASSPYGTSSETQYF.